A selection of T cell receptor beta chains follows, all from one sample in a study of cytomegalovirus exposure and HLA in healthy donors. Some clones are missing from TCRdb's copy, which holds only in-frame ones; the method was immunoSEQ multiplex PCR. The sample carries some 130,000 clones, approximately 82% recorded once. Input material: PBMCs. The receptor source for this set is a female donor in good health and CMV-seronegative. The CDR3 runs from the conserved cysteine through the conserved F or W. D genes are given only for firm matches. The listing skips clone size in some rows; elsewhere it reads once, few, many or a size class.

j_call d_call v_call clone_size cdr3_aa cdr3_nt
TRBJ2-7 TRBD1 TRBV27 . CASSPWDRAYEQYF TGTGCCAGCAGTCCTTGGGACAGAGCCTACGAGCAGTACTTC
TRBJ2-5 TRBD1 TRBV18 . CASSRGQEETQYF TGTGCCAGCTCACGGGGACAGGAAGAGACCCAGTACTTC
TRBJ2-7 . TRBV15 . CATSRDLRRGSYEQYF TGTGCCACCAGCAGAGATCTCCGGCGGGGCTCCTACGAGCAGTACTTC
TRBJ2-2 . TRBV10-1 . CASSGNTGELFF TGCGCCAGTAGCGGGAACACCGGGGAGCTGTTTTTT
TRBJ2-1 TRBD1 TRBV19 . CASSRTGGYNEQFF TGTGCCAGTAGTAGGACAGGGGGCTACAATGAGCAGTTCTTC
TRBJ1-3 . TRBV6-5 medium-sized CASSPLSGNTIYF TGTGCCAGCAGTCCCCTCTCTGGAAACACCATATATTTT
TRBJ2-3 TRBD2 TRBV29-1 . CSVLTLSGRADTQYF TGCAGCGTACTTACACTTAGCGGGAGGGCAGATACGCAGTATTTT
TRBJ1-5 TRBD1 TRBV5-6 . CASSFLSTGGQPQHF TGTGCCAGCAGCTTCCTTTCGACAGGGGGTCAGCCCCAGCATTTT
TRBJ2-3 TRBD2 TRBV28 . CASSQLAGVGDTQYF TGTGCCAGCAGTCAACTAGCGGGAGTAGGAGATACGCAGTATTTT
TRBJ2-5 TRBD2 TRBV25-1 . CASSVGLAGVETQYF TGTGCCAGCAGTGTGGGACTAGCGGGAGTAGAGACCCAGTACTTC
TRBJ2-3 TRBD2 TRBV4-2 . CASSQSGTSGRDTQYF TGTGCCAGCAGCCAATCCGGGACTAGCGGGAGAGATACGCAGTATTTT
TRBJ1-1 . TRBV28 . CASSPRGSLDTEAFF TGTGCCAGCAGTCCCAGGGGTTCGCTGGACACTGAAGCTTTCTTT
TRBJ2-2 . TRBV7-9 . CASSSDLSGWVTGELFF TGTGCCAGCAGCTCAGACCTCTCGGGGTGGGTCACCGGGGAGCTGTTTTTT
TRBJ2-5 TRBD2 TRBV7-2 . CASSSPSGRGETQYF TGTGCCAGCAGCTCCCCAAGCGGGAGAGGGGAGACCCAGTACTTC
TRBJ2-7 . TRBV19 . CASRGRGIYEQYF TGTGCCAGTAGAGGCAGGGGAATCTACGAGCAGTACTTC
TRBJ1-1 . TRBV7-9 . CASSLAVRGTEAFF TGTGCCAGCAGCTTAGCAGTCCGAGGGACTGAAGCTTTCTTT
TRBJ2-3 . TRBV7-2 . CASSVGGVTDTQYF TGTGCCAGCAGCGTCGGCGGGGTCACAGATACGCAGTATTTT
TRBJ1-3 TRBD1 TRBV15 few CATSKDRGANTIYF TGTGCCACCAGCAAGGACAGGGGAGCGAACACCATATATTTT
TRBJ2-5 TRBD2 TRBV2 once CASSHSSGTSKETQYF TGTGCCAGCAGTCACTCTTCCGGGACTAGCAAAGAGACCCAGTACTTC
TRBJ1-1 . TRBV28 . CASSSGPLNTEAFF TGTGCCAGCAGTTCTGGGCCGCTGAACACTGAAGCTTTCTTT
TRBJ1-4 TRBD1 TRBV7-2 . CASSSQGQVSEKLFF TGTGCCAGCAGCTCCCAGGGACAGGTCTCTGAAAAACTGTTTTTT
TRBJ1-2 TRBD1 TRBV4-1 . CASSHQGADGYTF TGCGCCAGCAGCCACCAGGGGGCAGATGGCTACACCTTC
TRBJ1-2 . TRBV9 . CASSVQTPERDYGYTF TGTGCCAGCAGCGTACAGACTCCCGAGAGGGACTATGGCTACACCTTC
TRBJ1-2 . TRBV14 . CASSQGRRGLNYGYTF TGTGCCAGCAGCCAAGGGCGCAGGGGTTTAAACTATGGCTACACCTTC
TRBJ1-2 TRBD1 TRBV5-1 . CASSPYPGGSYGYTF TGCGCCAGCAGCCCGTACCCAGGGGGTAGCTATGGCTACACCTTC
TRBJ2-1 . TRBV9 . CASSVDYNEQFF TGTGCCAGCAGCGTAGATTATAATGAGCAGTTCTTC
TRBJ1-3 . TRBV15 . CATSRSGHGNTIYF TGTGCCACCAGCAGATCCGGACACGGAAACACCATATATTTT
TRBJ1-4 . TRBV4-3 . CASSQEIGGEKLFF TGCGCCAGCAGCCAAGAAATTGGCGGGGAAAAACTGTTTTTT
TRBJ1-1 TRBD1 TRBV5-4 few CASSLTGVSTEAFF TGTGCCAGCAGCTTAACAGGGGTCAGCACTGAAGCTTTCTTT
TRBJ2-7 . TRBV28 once CASSWGTGSEQYF TGTGCCAGCAGTTGGGGGACTGGTTCCGAGCAGTACTTC
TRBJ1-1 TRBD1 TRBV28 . CASSLNQGARNTEAFF TGTGCCAGCAGTTTAAATCAGGGGGCAAGGAACACTGAAGCTTTCTTT
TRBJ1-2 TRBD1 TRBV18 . CASSAGTDEIGYGYTF TGTGCCAGCTCAGCCGGGACAGATGAAATCGGCTATGGCTACACCTTC
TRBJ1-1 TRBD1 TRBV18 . CASQGGNTEAFF TGTGCCAGTCAGGGGGGGAACACTGAAGCTTTCTTT
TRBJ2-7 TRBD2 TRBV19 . CASSIDLGREDQQYF TGTGCCAGTAGTATAGATTTGGGCCGGGAGGACCAGCAGTACTTC
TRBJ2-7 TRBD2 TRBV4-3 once CASSPWTSGSMGTEQYF TGCGCCAGCAGCCCCTGGACTAGCGGGAGTATGGGAACCGAGCAGTACTTC
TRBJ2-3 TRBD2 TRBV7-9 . CASSSTPSGSTDTQYF TGTGCCAGCAGCTCCACTCCTAGCGGTAGCACAGATACGCAGTATTTT
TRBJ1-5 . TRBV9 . CASSVDSNNQPQHF TGTGCCAGCAGCGTAGACAGCAACAATCAGCCCCAGCATTTT
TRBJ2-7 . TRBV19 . CASRGTYLDEQYF TGTGCCAGTAGAGGGACATACCTCGACGAGCAGTACTTC
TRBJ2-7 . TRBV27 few CASSLDSGTVGEQYF TGTGCCAGCAGTTTGGATTCTGGTACAGTTGGTGAGCAGTACTTC
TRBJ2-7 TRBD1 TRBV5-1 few CASSSDRGYEQYF TGCGCCAGCAGCTCAGACAGGGGTTACGAGCAGTACTTC
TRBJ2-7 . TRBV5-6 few CASSRVRGSAGEQYF TGTGCCAGCAGCCGAGTACGGGGCTCTGCGGGGGAGCAGTACTTC
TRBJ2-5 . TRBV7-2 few CASSLGGYQETQYF TGTGCCAGCAGCTTAGGAGGGTACCAAGAGACCCAGTACTTC
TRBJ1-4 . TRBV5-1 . CASSLGAGESGKLFF TGCGCCAGCAGCTTGGGTGCTGGGGAGTCTGGAAAACTGTTTTTT
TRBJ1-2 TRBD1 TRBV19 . CASQSRDRSAQGYGYTF TGTGCCAGTCAAAGCCGGGACAGAAGCGCGCAGGGCTATGGCTACACCTTC
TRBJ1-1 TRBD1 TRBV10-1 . CASSDTGGVEAFF TGCGCCAGCAGTGACACAGGGGGAGTTGAAGCTTTCTTT
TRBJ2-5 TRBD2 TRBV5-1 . CASTRLAGGGETQYF TGCGCCAGCACCCGACTAGCGGGAGGTGGGGAGACCCAGTACTTC
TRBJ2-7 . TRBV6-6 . CASSAGTSTYEQYF TGTGCCAGCAGTGCCGGGACATCCACCTACGAGCAGTACTTC
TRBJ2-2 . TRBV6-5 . CASSYSGGNTGELFF TGTGCCAGCAGTTACTCGGGAGGGAACACCGGGGAGCTGTTTTTT
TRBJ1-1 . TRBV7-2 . CASNSYGGTEAFF TGTGCCAGCAACTCTTACGGGGGGACTGAAGCTTTCTTT
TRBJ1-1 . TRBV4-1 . CASSQETRRSF TGCGCCAGCAGCCAAGAAACTAGGAGGTCTTTT
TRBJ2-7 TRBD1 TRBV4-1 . CASSPFQRTGIYEQYF TGCGCCAGCAGCCCGTTCCAACGGACAGGAATTTACGAGCAGTACTTC
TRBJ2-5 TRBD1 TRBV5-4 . CASSGGDRGETQYF TGTGCCAGCAGCGGGGGGGACAGGGGAGAGACCCAGTACTTC
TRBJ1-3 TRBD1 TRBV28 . CSTGGIDTIYF TGTTCCACAGGGGGCATAGACACCATATATTTT
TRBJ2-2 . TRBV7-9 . CASRGLGELFF TGTGCCAGCAGGGGGCTAGGGGAGCTGTTTTTT
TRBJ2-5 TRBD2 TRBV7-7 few CASSWGPSGQETQYF TGTGCCAGCAGCTGGGGGCCTAGCGGGCAAGAGACCCAGTACTTC
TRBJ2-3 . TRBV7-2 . CASSSYLANTQYF TGTGCCAGCAGCTCCTACTTAGCGAATACGCAGTATTTT
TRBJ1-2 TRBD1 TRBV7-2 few CASSLGGTVYGYTF TGTGCCAGCAGCTTAGGAGGGACAGTTTATGGCTACACCTTC